Listed here are 20 T cell receptor beta chains from one sample, sequenced in a study of blood T cell repertoires in COVID-19. The data were produced by immunoSEQ multiplex PCR, yet TCRdb's version contains in-frame clones alone and is incomplete. The sample consists of approximately 110,000 clones, about 94% of them appearing once. Sequencing input: peripheral blood. These receptors were obtained from a man aged 50-60 years with COVID-19, enrolled during active disease.

V and J are TRBV28 and TRBJ2-4; 8 positions match TRBD1. CDR1 is MDHEN, CDR2 SYDVKM, per germline. This CDR3 contains 16 residues. J lost 3 bases, V lost 5 bases, and 9 bases had no gene match. DNA of the CDR3: TGTGCCAGCAGTGGTATAGGACAGGGACTCAAAAACATTCAGTACTTC. Translating gives CASSGIGQGLKNIQYF.

The chain combines TRBV6-6 with TRBJ2-1; no reliable D call. The CDR3 runs to 12 residues. Germline values: CDR1 MNHNY, CDR2 SVGAGI (reference sequence). The V and J ends lost 0 bases and 7 bases respectively, with 4 bases between them. The CDR3 protein is CASSYSRNEQFF. CDR3 sequence (DNA): TGTGCCAGCAGTTACTCGAGAAATGAGCAGTTCTTC.

This chain connects TRBV24-1 to TRBJ2-5; D perhaps matches TRBD1 (6 bases). The V gene lost 0 bases and the J gene lost 2 bases, with 9 bases spanning the gap. From germline, CDR1 is KGHDR and CDR2 SFDVKD. The CDR3 has 15 amino acids. CDR3: CATSDLQTGQETQYF. CDR3 DNA sequence: TGTGCCACCAGTGATTTGCAAACAGGGCAAGAGACCCAGTACTTC.

This chain connects TRBV10-3 to TRBJ2-1; 12 bases match TRBD2. CDR3 size: 19 residues. Germline assignment: CDR1 ENHRY and CDR2 SYGVKD. With V trimmed by 2 bases and J by 7 bases, 15 bases remained unmatched. CDR3 nucleotides: TGTGCCATCAGTGAGCCAGTCAAGGGACTAGCGGGCGGGTATAATGAGCAGTTCTTC. Amino acid sequence: CAISEPVKGLAGGYNEQFF.

In this sample, this clone turned up a few times. The V and J genes are TRBV2 and TRBJ2-7, with D possibly TRBD1 on 5 matching bases. The germline CDR1 and CDR2 sequences are SNHLY and FYNNEI. There are 12 residues in the CDR3. With 5 bases removed from V and 3 bases from J, the gap between germline ends came to 8 bases. CDR3 nucleotide sequence: TGTGCCAGCAGTCTCCAGGGCTACGAGCAGTACTTC. Translated: CASSLQGYEQYF.

This clone showed up just once. One end of the junction fails to match germline, which may point to a read error. This chain connects TRBV30 to TRBJ2-1; weak D call: TRBD2 (5 bases). Per germline, CDR1 GTSNPN and CDR2 SVGIG (reference sequence). This CDR3 is built from 12 residues. CDR3: CAGSTGINEQFF. CDR3 DNA sequence: TGTGCCGGGAGTACGGGGATCAATGAGCAGTTCTTC.

The genes are TRBV28 and TRBJ1-1; 9 bases are a match to TRBD1. With V trimmed by 5 bases and J by 3 bases, 10 bases remained unmatched. The CDR3 is 16 residues long. CDR1 is MDHEN and CDR2 is SYDVKM in the germline V gene. CDR3 nucleotide sequence: TGTGCCAGCAGTACGGGACAGGGTGGTTTGGACACTGAAGCTTTCTTT. This translates into CASSTGQGGLDTEAFF.

The V gene is TRBV11-2, the J gene TRBJ2-7, with a tentative D call TRBD1 (6 bases). The germline V gene encodes CDR1 SGHAT and CDR2 FQNNGV. Trimming took 5 bases from V and 2 from J, leaving 16 bases between them. The CDR3 length is 15 residues. CDR3 sequence: CASSTSAGAPYEQYF. The CDR3 DNA sequence: TGTGCCAGCAGCACCAGCGCAGGGGCCCCCTACGAGCAGTACTTC.

V is TRBV4-2 and J is TRBJ2-5; TRBD2 matches at 9 bases. Losses at the gene ends were 0 bases for V and 6 bases for J; bases not matched to a gene: 8. The CDR3 spans 16 residues. Germline-derived CDR1 and CDR2 are LGHNA and YNFKEQ. The CDR3 coding sequence is TGTGCCAGCAGCCAAGATGGTAGCGGGAGTGGGAAGACCCAGTACTTC. This codes for CASSQDGSGSGKTQYF.

This chain connects TRBV27 to TRBJ2-3; 8 bases are a match to TRBD2. Unmatched junction bases numbered 14, after V lost 5 bases and J lost 4 bases. The CDR3 length is 17 residues. Germline CDR1 is MNHEY and CDR2 is SMNVEV (reference sequence). The CDR3 DNA follows: TGTGCCAGCAGTCCGCAGGAAGCGGGAGTTATTTCAGATACGCAGTATTTT. Translation gives CASSPQEAGVISDTQYF.

This chain joins TRBV15 and TRBJ1-5; D is unclear. Germline values: CDR1 LNHNV, CDR2 YYDKDF (reference sequence). V was shortened by 6 bases and J by 5 bases, with 14 bases between the two germline ends. This CDR3 is built from 14 residues. The CDR3 coding sequence is TGTGCCACCAGTTACAAGAAGAGGGATCAGCCCCAGCATTTT. This translates into CATSYKKRDQPQHF.

V and J are TRBV10-2 and TRBJ1-2, with D possibly matching TRBD1 (6 bases). The CDR3 is 13 amino acids. V dropped 6 bases and J dropped 12 bases, with 20 bases sitting between them. Germline lookup yields CDR1 WSHSY and CDR2 SAAADI. The CDR3 nucleotides read TGCGCCAGCAGCGGCGAGGGAAGGGGGTCAAACACCTTC. This sequence encodes CASSGEGRGSNTF.

The V call is TRBV7-9, the J call TRBJ2-3; no clear D gene. Looked up from germline, CDR1 is SEHNR and CDR2 is FQNEAQ (reference sequence). The CDR3 is 14 amino acids. Trimming took 1 base from V and 2 from J, leaving 7 bases between them. The CDR3, as DNA: TGTGCCAGCAGCTTAGGCACTCTCACAGATACGCAGTATTTT. It encodes CASSLGTLTDTQYF.

The V gene is TRBV11-3, the J gene TRBJ2-4; a weak D match, TRBD2 (6 bases). The CDR3 loop spans 15 amino acids. Per the germline V gene, CDR1 is SGHNT and CDR2 is YENEEA. The V end was cut by 2 bases, the J end by 4 bases, with 12 bases between. The CDR3 region has the DNA TGTGCCAGCAGCTTAAATGCAGGGAGGAAAAACATTCAGTACTTC. This sequence encodes CASSLNAGRKNIQYF. Based on the CDR3 plus reference TRBV11-3 and TRBJ2-4, the full variable domain is EAGVVQSPRYKIIEKKQPVAFWCNPISGHNTLYWYLQNLGQGPELLIRYENEEAVDDSQLPKDRFSAERLKGVDSTLKIQPAELGDSAVYLCASSLNAGRKNIQYFGAGTRLSVL.

In this sample, this clone turned up once. The chain employs TRBV7-6 and TRBJ2-1; 8 nucleotides align to TRBD2. J gave up 8 bases and V 3 bases, and 15 bases lay outside the gene matches. CDR3 length: 17 residues. Per the germline V gene, CDR1 is SGHVS and CDR2 is FNYEAQ. As DNA, the CDR3 is TGTGCCAGCAGCTTGGAAGAGACCGGGACTAGTCTGGATGAGCAGTTCTTC. It codes for CASSLEETGTSLDEQFF.

In this sample, this clone turned up once. The rearrangement links TRBV5-1 to TRBJ2-5; TRBD2 aligns across 8 bases. The CDR3 is made up of 16 amino acids. CDR1 and CDR2 (germline): SGHRS, YFSETQ. Trimming cost V 0 bases and J 1 base; bases outside gene matches: 5. The CDR3 sequence is CASSLAGAGGQETQYF. The CDR3 coding sequence is TGCGCCAGCAGCTTGGCCGGGGCGGGAGGCCAAGAGACCCAGTACTTC. Full variable domain (missing parts from reference TRBV5-1 and TRBJ2-5): KAGVTQTPRYLIKTRGQQVTLSCSPISGHRSVSWYQQTPGQGLQFLFEYFSETQRNKGNFPGRFSGRQFSNSRSEMNVSTLELGDSALYLCASSLAGAGGQETQYFGPGTRLLVL.

CDR3 sequence (DNA): TGCGCCAGCAGCCCAGGACGGGGAGAAACTGAGACCCAGTACTTC. This encodes CASSPGRGETETQYF. This chain joins TRBV5-1 and TRBJ2-5; a possible D gene is TRBD2 (5 bases). CDR3 size: 15 residues. V was pared by 4 bases and J by 5 bases, with 18 bases between. In germline, CDR1 is SGHRS, CDR2 YFSETQ. The full variable domain, completed using reference TRBV5-1 and TRBJ2-5, is KAGVTQTPRYLIKTRGQQVTLSCSPISGHRSVSWYQQTPGQGLQFLFEYFSETQRNKGNFPGRFSGRQFSNSRSEMNVSTLELGDSALYLCASSPGRGETETQYFGPGTRLLVL.

V usage is TRBV9 and J usage is TRBJ2-1, with 8 nucleotides matching TRBD2. Trimming took 0 bases from V and 9 from J; bases not matched to a gene: 5. This CDR3 comprises 14 residues. Germline CDR1 is SGDLS and CDR2 is YYNGEE. CDR3 sequence (DNA): TGTGCCAGCAGCGTAGCGGGAGGGCTCGGTGAGCAGTTCTTC. This encodes CASSVAGGLGEQFF.

The J gene is TRBJ1-2, the V gene TRBV9; 11 bases match TRBD1. The V gene's germline CDR1 is SGDLS and CDR2 YYNGEE. Unmatched junction bases numbered 10, after V lost 4 bases and J lost 5 bases. The CDR3 has 16 residues. In nucleotides, the CDR3 is TGTGCCAGCAGCTTCTCCGGGACAGGGGGTAGATATGGCTACACCTTC. This gives the protein CASSFSGTGGRYGYTF.

This clone was counted once. This sequence joins TRBV28 and TRBJ1-3; D not resolved. The CDR3 extends over 13 amino acids. The germline V gene encodes CDR1 MDHEN and CDR2 SYDVKM. V gave up 6 bases and J gave up 4 bases, with 10 bases separating them. The CDR3 nucleotides read TGTGCCAGCAGCCCGACCGGGGGAAACACCATATATTTT. It encodes CASSPTGGNTIYF.